A single sample gave rise to the 13 T cell receptor beta chains below, sequenced in a study of blood T cell repertoires in COVID-19. The method was immunoSEQ multiplex PCR; TCRdb's version includes in-frame clones alone and lacks a portion of them. The table has hundreds of thousands of clones, more than 80% seen once. Material for sequencing was peripheral blood. Receptor source: a woman older than 75 with COVID-19, enrolled during active disease.

The genes are TRBV15 and TRBJ1-4; 7 bases are shared with TRBD1. Germline values: CDR1 LNHNV, CDR2 YYDKDF (reference sequence). Losses at the gene ends were 1 base for V and 7 bases for J; bases not matched to a gene: 6. The CDR3 has 15 residues. The CDR3 DNA is TGTGCCACCAGCAGAGCGACAGGGCGAGGTGAAAAACTGTTTTTT. Protein sequence: CATSRATGRGEKLFF.

The genes are TRBV27 and TRBJ1-2; 8 positions match TRBD1. The V segment lost 3 bases and the J segment 7 bases; nucleotides outside the gene matches: 10. Germline-derived CDR1 and CDR2 are MNHEY and SMNVEV (reference sequence). The CDR3 length is 15 residues. DNA of the CDR3: TGTGCCAGCAGTTTGACGATCACGACAGGGGCTGGCTACACCTTC. This sequence encodes CASSLTITTGAGYTF.

This chain links TRBV23-1 with TRBJ2-7; TRBD2 is a possible D gene (6 bases). TRBV23-1 is an open reading frame, and its role is uncertain. The CDR3 has 13 residues. Trimming cost V 11 bases and J 4 bases, with 18 bases left between them. The CDR3: CAGNGTLDYEQYF. Written as DNA, the CDR3 is TGCGCCGGGAACGGGACTCTGGATTACGAGCAGTACTTC.

The chain links TRBV7-8 to TRBJ2-7; TRBD1 might be the D (5 bases). The CDR3 runs 12 residues. The V end was cut by 5 bases, the J end by 5 bases, with 10 bases between. The germline V gene encodes CDR1 SGHVS and CDR2 FQNEAQ. This chain's CDR3 is CASSPRANEQYF. CDR3 DNA: TGTGCCAGCAGCCCCAGGGCCAACGAGCAGTACTTC.

The chain uses TRBV12-5 and TRBJ1-5; 10 bases map to TRBD1. The CDR3 is made up of 15 amino acids. Looked up from germline, CDR1 is LGHNT and CDR2 is FRNRAP. The junction had 4 bases not matched to a gene; V was cut back by 5 bases and J by 3 bases. In DNA form, the CDR3 reads TGTGCTAGTGGTCCGGGACAGGGGCTCAATCAGCCCCAGCATTTT. Its protein is CASGPGQGLNQPQHF.

The chain recombines TRBV30 with TRBJ1-2; D remains ambiguous. The V gene lost 2 bases and the J gene lost 5 bases, with 9 bases spanning the gap. Germline V gene lookup returns CDR1 GTSNPN and CDR2 SVGIG (reference sequence). This CDR3 spans 12 amino acids. CDR3 sequence: CAWSQSKYGYTF. CDR3 coding DNA: TGTGCCTGGAGTCAAAGCAAATATGGCTACACCTTC.

This clone was recorded only once. This chain links TRBV11-1 with TRBJ2-3; perhaps TRBD2 as D (7 bases). This CDR3 region has 14 residues. V gave up 3 bases and J gave up 5 bases, with 12 bases separating them. Germline V CDR1 and CDR2: SGHAT, FQDESV (reference sequence). Here the CDR3 DNA reads TGTGCCAGCAGCTTGGGGCGGGGGCAAGATACGCAGTATTTT. Translation: CASSLGRGQDTQYF.

The chain has TRBV9 and TRBJ1-2; 10 nucleotides line up with TRBD1. The junction had 4 bases not matched to a gene; V was cut back by 5 bases and J by 6 bases. CDR3 length: 13 amino acids. Germline V gene lookup returns CDR1 SGDLS and CDR2 YYNGEE. The DNA of the CDR3 is TGTGCCAGCAGGGAGACAGGGGGCAATGGCTACACCTTC. Translating gives CASRETGGNGYTF.

V usage is TRBV2 and J usage is TRBJ2-7; tentative D call: TRBD2 (5 bases). V was pared by 6 bases and J by 6 bases, with 6 bases between. The CDR3 sequence is 10 residues long. Germline-derived CDR1 and CDR2 are SNHLY and FYNNEI. The CDR3 sequence is CASRRVEQYF. The CDR3 nucleotides are TGTGCCAGCAGGAGGGTCGAGCAGTACTTC.

The V and J genes are TRBV6-5 and TRBJ1-6, with D perhaps TRBD1 (5 bases). The CDR3 contains 14 residues. Trimming pared 2 bases from V and 8 bases from J, leaving 10 bases between. Germline CDR1 MNHEY, CDR2 SVGAGI. The CDR3 loop reads CASSYGTGDSPLHF. The DNA for the CDR3 is TGTGCCAGCAGTTACGGTACAGGCGATTCACCCCTCCACTTT.

The chain couples TRBV18 to TRBJ1-4; TRBD1 aligns across 7 bases. Looked up from germline, CDR1 is KGHSH and CDR2 is LQKENI. V lost 5 bases, J lost 4 bases, and 1 base stayed unmatched. The CDR3 totals 13 residues. Written as DNA, the CDR3 is TGTGCCAGCTCATCAGGGGGTAATGAAAAACTGTTTTTT. It encodes CASSSGGNEKLFF.

This rearrangement joins TRBV4-3 to TRBJ2-3; D is possibly TRBD1 (6 bases). This CDR3 is built from 14 residues. V lost 4 bases to trimming and J lost 4 bases, with 12 bases between them. The V gene's germline CDR1 is LGHNA and CDR2 YSLEER. CDR3 sequence reads: CASSRGLEADTQYF. The DNA of the CDR3 is TGCGCCAGCAGCCGGGGGCTTGAGGCAGATACGCAGTATTTT.

V and J are TRBV7-3 and TRBJ2-2; D call uncertain. V was cut by 5 bases and J by 3 bases, with 7 bases left in between. The V gene's germline CDR1 is SGHTA and CDR2 FQGTGA. The CDR3 consists of 13 residues. For the CDR3, the DNA is TGTGCCAGCAGCCCCCGGGACACCGGGGAGCTGTTTTTT. Its protein product is CASSPRDTGELFF.